The rows below give T cell receptor beta chains drawn from one sample of a study of early T cells in non-severe SARS-CoV-2 infection. MiXCR, applied by TCRdb to the 5' RACE reads, yields one record per CDR3 protein. Here the sample spans 80,000 to 100,000 distinct CDR3 sequences, about 11% being singletons. The sample here was whole blood, taken at baseline. Receptor source: an adult who was a healthcare worker with PCR-confirmed SARS-CoV-2 infection or an uninfected control (not recorded which). The CDR3 runs from the conserved cysteine through the conserved F or W. A D gene is named only where the DNA matches it firmly. For some rows the clone size is stated as once, few or many, or as a class when expanded; others skip it.

size	J	V	D	DNA	CDR3
.	TRBJ2-2	TRBV29-1	TRBD2	TGCAGCGTAAGGACTAGCGGGGGGACCGGGGAGCTGTTTTTT	CSVRTSGGTGELFF
.	TRBJ2-3	TRBV6-5	.	TGTGCCAGCAGCCTAGGTGGGGGGTTGAGGAAGCAGTATTTT	CASSLGGGLRKQYF
many	TRBJ1-1	TRBV30	.	TGTGCCTGGAGTGAGTGGACTGAAGCTTTCTTT	CAWSEWTEAFF
many	TRBJ1-2	TRBV6-1	.	TGTGCCAGCAGTGAGCCCGACACAAACTATGGCTACACCTTC	CASSEPDTNYGYTF
.	TRBJ1-5	TRBV4-2	.	TGTGCCAGCAGCCCACACCCCCAAATAGTCGACAGCGGAGGCAATCAGCCCCAGCATTTT	CASSPHPQIVDSGGNQPQHF
.	TRBJ2-7	TRBV10-3	TRBD1	TGTGCCGTATCCCGGGACAGCTCCTACGAGCAGTACTTC	CAVSRDSSYEQYF
few	TRBJ2-3	TRBV9	.	TGTGCCAGCAGCGTAGTTGACACAGATACGCAGTATTTT	CASSVVDTDTQYF
few	TRBJ1-1	TRBV20-1	.	TGCAGTGCCCCATCAGGGGATGGAACTGAAGCTTTCTTT	CSAPSGDGTEAFF
.	TRBJ2-7	TRBV19	.	TGTGCCAGCGATGATGGGAGGTTCGAACTCTACGAGCAGTACTTC	CASDDGRFELYEQYF
few	TRBJ2-1	TRBV9	.	TGTGCCAGCAGCTCCCGGACTACCACCTCGTCGAGTGAGCAGTTCTTC	CASSSRTTTSSSEQFF
few	TRBJ2-7	TRBV12-3/TRBV12-4	.	TGTGCCAGCAGTTTTCGGGGGGCGCGAGGCGAGCAGTACTTC	CASSFRGARGEQYF
few	TRBJ2-7	TRBV18	TRBD1	TGTGCCAGCTCACCAGCCCGACAGGGGAGCGGCTACGAGCAGTACTTC	CASSPARQGSGYEQYF
.	TRBJ2-7	TRBV27	TRBD2	TGTGCCAGCAGTTTTCTAGCGGGGGGTGGATACGAGCAGTACTTC	CASSFLAGGGYEQYF
many	TRBJ2-5	TRBV9	TRBD2	TGTGCCAGCAGGCCCGGACTAGCGGAAGAGACCCAGTACTTC	CASRPGLAEETQYF
few	TRBJ2-3	TRBV5-1	.	TGCGCCAGCAGCCCCTGGGGGGATACGCAGTATTTT	CASSPWGDTQYF
.	TRBJ1-4	TRBV7-9	.	TGTGCCAGCAGCTTAACTCAGGGAAATGAAAAACTGTTTTTT	CASSLTQGNEKLFF
many	TRBJ2-2	TRBV10-2	.	TGCGCCAGCAGTGAGTCGATTGGACTATGGTCCGGGGAGCTGTTTTTT	CASSESIGLWSGELFF
.	TRBJ2-7	TRBV5-1	.	TGCGCCAGCAGCTTGGTGGGGGCTAGCTCCTACGAGCAGTACTTC	CASSLVGASSYEQYF
few	TRBJ2-7	TRBV24-1	.	TGTGCCACCAGTGATTGGAGTAACTCCTACGAGCAGTACTTC	CATSDWSNSYEQYF
many	TRBJ2-2	TRBV11-3	.	TGTGCCAGCAGCCCCCTGTGGGGGACCGGGGAGCTGTTTTTT	CASSPLWGTGELFF
.	TRBJ2-7	TRBV28	.	TGTGCCAGCAGTTTGTTAAGCGGGACAGCTCTTTACGAGCAGTACTTC	CASSLLSGTALYEQYF
.	TRBJ1-5	TRBV19	.	TGTGCCAGTAGTATATCGCAGGGGAGGAATCAGCCCCAGCATTTT	CASSISQGRNQPQHF
few	TRBJ1-6	TRBV3-1	TRBD1	TGTGCCAGCAGCCGACAGGGCACCAATTCACCCCTCCACTTT	CASSRQGTNSPLHF
.	TRBJ2-3	TRBV5-6	.	TGTGCCAGCAGCTTGGCAGCCTTTTATACGCAGTATTTT	CASSLAAFYTQYF
few	TRBJ2-1	TRBV7-9	.	TGTGCCAGCAGCCCCCTTGGAGATGAGCAGTTCTTC	CASSPLGDEQFF
many	TRBJ2-3	TRBV20-1	TRBD1	TGCAGTGCTAGAGATGGGGACAGGGGAACAGATACGCAGTATTTT	CSARDGDRGTDTQYF
.	TRBJ2-2	TRBV7-8	.	TGTGCCAGCAGCTTAATTCGGGCAGGGGAGAACACCGGGGAGCTGTTTTTT	CASSLIRAGENTGELFF
few	TRBJ2-3	TRBV20-1	TRBD2	TGCAGTGCGCATACTAGCGGGGGGCAGGTCACAGATACGCAGTATTTT	CSAHTSGGQVTDTQYF
few	TRBJ2-1	TRBV20-1	.	TGCAGTGCTAGAGCGTTATCAGAAAGGTACAATGAGCAGTTCTTC	CSARALSERYNEQFF